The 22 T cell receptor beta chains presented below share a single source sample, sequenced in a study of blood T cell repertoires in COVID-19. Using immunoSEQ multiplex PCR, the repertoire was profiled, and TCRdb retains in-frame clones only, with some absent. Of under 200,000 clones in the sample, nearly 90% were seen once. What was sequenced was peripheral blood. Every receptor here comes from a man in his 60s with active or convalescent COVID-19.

CDR3 DNA sequence: TGTGCCAGCATAGCCGGGGATTCACCCCTCCACTTT. It specifies CASIAGDSPLHF. This chain uses TRBV2 with TRBJ1-6; D is ambiguous. CDR1 is SNHLY and CDR2 is FYNNEI in the germline V gene. Trimming stripped 7 bases from V and 8 bases from J, with 9 bases between. This CDR3 contains 12 residues.

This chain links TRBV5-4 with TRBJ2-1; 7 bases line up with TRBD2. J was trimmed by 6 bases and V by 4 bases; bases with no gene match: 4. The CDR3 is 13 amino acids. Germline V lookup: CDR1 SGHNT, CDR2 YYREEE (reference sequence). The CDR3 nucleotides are TGTGCCAGCAGCCCGAGCGGGGTCAATGAGCAGTTCTTC. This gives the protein CASSPSGVNEQFF.

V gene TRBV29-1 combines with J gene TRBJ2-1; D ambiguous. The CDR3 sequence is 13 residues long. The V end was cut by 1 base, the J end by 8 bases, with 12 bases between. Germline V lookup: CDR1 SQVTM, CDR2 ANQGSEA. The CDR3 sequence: CSVEVQIFHEQFF. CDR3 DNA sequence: TGCAGCGTTGAAGTTCAGATCTTCCATGAGCAGTTCTTC.

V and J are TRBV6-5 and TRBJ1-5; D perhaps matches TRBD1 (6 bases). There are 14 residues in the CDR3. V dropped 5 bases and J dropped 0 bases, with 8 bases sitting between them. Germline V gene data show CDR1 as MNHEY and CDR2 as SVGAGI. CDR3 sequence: CASSTGNSNQPQHF. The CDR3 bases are TGTGCCAGCAGTACAGGGAATAGCAATCAGCCCCAGCATTTT.

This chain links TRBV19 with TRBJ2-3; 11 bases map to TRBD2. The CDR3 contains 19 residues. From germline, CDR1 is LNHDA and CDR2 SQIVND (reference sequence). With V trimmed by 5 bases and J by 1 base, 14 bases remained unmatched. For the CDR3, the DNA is TGTGCCAGTAGTGGGCCGGGACTAGCGGCCTTGCTACGCACAGATACGCAGTATTTT. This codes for CASSGPGLAALLRTDTQYF.

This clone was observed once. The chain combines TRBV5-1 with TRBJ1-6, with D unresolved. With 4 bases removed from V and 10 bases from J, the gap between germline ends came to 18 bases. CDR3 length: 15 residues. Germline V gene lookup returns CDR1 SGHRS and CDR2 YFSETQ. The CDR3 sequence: CASSPREGLRSPLHF. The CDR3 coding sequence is TGCGCCAGCAGCCCCCGGGAGGGTTTGAGGTCACCCCTCCACTTT.

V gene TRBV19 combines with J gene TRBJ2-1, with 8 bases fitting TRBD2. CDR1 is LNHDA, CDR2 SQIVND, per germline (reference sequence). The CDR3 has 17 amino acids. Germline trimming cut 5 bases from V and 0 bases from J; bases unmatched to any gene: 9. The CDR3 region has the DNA TGTGCCAGTAGTCCAGGACTAGCCAAAAACTCCTACAATGAGCAGTTCTTC. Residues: CASSPGLAKNSYNEQFF.

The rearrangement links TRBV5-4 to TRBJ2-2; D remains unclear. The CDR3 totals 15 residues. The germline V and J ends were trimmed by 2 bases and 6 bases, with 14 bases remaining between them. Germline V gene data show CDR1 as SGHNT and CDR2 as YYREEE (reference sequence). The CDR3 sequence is CASSLGRNIAGELFF. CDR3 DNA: TGTGCCAGCAGCTTAGGCAGGAACATTGCCGGGGAGCTGTTTTTT.

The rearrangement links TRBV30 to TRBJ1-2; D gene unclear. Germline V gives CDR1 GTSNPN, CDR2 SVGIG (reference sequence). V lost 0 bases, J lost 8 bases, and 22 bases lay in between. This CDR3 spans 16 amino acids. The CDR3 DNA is TGTGCCTGGAGTGTACAATATATCGGCCTCTGGAGGGGCTACACCTTC. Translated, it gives CAWSVQYIGLWRGYTF.

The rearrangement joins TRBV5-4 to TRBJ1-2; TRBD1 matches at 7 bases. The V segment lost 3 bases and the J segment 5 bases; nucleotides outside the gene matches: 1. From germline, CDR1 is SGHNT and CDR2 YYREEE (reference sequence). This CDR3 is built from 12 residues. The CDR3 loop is CASSSTGYGYTF. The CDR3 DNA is TGTGCCAGCAGCTCGACAGGGTATGGCTACACCTTC.

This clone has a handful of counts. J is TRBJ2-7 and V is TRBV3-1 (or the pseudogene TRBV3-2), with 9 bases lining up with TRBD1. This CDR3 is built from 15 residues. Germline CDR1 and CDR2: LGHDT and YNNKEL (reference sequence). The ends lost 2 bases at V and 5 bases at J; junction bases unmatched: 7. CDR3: CASSQYGGQGDEQYF. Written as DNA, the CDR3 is TGTGCCAGCAGCCAATATGGGGGACAGGGCGACGAGCAGTACTTC.

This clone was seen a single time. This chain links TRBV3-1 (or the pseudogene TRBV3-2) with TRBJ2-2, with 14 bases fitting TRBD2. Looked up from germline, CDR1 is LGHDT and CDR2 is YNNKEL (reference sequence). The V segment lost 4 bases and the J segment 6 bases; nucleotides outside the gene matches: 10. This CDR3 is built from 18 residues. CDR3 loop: CASSRTTGTSGGPGELFF. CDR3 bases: TGTGCCAGCAGCCGAACTACCGGGACTAGCGGGGGCCCCGGGGAGCTGTTTTTT.

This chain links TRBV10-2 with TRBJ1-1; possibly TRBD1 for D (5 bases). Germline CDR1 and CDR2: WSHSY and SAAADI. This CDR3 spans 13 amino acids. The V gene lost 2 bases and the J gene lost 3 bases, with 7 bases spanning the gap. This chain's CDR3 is CASSEVGDTEAFF. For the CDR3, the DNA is TGCGCCAGCAGTGAGGTAGGGGACACTGAAGCTTTCTTT.

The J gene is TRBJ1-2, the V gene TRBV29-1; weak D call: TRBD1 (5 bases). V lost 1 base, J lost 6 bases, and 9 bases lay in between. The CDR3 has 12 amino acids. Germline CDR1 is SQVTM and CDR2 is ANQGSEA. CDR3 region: CSVEGQGHGYTF. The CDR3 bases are TGCAGCGTTGAAGGGCAGGGTCATGGCTACACCTTC.

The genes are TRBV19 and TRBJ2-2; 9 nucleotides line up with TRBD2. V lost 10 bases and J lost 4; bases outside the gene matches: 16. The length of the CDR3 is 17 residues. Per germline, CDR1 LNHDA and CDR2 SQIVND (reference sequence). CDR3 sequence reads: CATPARGGAGRTGELFF. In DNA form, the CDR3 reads TGTGCCACCCCCGCGCGGGGGGGGGCCGGGCGCACCGGGGAGCTGTTTTTT.

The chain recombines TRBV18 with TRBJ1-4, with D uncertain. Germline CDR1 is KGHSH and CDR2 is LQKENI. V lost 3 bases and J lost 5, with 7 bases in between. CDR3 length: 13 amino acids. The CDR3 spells CASSPARNEKLFF. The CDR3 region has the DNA TGTGCCAGCTCACCGGCTAGAAATGAAAAACTGTTTTTT. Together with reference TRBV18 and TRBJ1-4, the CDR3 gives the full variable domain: NAGVMQNPRHLVRRRGQEARLRCSPMKGHSHVYWYRQLPEEGLKFMVYLQKENIIDESGMPKERFSAEFPKEGPSILRIQQVVRGDSAAYFCASSPARNEKLFFGSGTQLSVL.

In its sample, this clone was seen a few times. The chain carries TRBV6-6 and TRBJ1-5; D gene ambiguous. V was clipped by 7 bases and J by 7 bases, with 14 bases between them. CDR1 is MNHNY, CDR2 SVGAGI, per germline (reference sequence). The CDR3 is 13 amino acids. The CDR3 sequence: CASIDLGIQPQHF. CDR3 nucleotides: TGTGCCAGCATTGACCTCGGGATCCAGCCCCAGCATTTT.

Written as DNA, the CDR3 is TGTGCCAGCAGCTCAGGGGGCGCGGACCCCTACGAGCAGTACTTC. This sequence encodes CASSSGGADPYEQYF. The V call is TRBV3-1 (or the pseudogene TRBV3-2), the J call TRBJ2-7; 8 nucleotides line up with TRBD1. The germline V gene has CDR1 LGHDT and CDR2 YNNKEL (reference sequence). Trimming removed 5 bases from V and 2 bases from J; junction bases left unmatched: 8. The CDR3 loop spans 15 amino acids.

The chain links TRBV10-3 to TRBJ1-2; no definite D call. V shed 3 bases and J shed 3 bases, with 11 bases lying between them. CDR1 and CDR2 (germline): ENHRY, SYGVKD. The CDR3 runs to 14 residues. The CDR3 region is CAISDKSLDYGYTF. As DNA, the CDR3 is TGTGCCATCAGTGATAAGAGTTTGGACTATGGCTACACCTTC.

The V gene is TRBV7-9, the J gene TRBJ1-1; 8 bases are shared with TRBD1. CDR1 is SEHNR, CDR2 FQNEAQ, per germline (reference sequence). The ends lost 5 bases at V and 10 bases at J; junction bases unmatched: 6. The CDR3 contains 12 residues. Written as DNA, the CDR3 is TGTGCCAGCAGCCTTCACGGACAGGGAGCTTTCTTT. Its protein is CASSLHGQGAFF.

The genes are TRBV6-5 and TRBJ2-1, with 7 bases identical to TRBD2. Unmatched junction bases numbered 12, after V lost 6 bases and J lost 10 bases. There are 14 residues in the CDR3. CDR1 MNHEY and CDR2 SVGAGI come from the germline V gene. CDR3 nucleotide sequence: TGTGCCAGCAGGAAGGAGGGACTATCTGAGGAGCAGTTCTTC. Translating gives CASRKEGLSEEQFF.

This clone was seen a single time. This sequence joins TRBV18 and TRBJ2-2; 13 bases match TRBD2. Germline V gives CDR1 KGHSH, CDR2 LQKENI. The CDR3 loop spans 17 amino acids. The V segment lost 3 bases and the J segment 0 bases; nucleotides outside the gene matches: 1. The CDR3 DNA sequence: TGTGCCAGCTCACCGACTAGCGGGGGGACGAACACCGGGGAGCTGTTTTTT. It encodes CASSPTSGGTNTGELFF.